This entry concerns a single T cell receptor beta chain. The antigen this receptor binds is unknown. Per-nucleotide qualities are absent, and no much larger clonotype sits a single base away. The germline ends are 9 bases apart after V is trimmed by 3 bases and J by 6 bases. CDR1 and CDR2, per the germline V gene (reference sequence), are LNHNV and YYDKDF. The CDR3 goes from the cysteine to the phenylalanine over 13 residues. Only the CDR3 DNA stays, 39 bases, in frame from base 1. The sequencer was an Illumina NovaSeq 6000. cDNA libraries for TCRalpha and TCRbeta were prepared by 5'RACE using constant-segment primers, with sample barcodes and unique molecular identifiers added. Trizol reagent was used to extract RNA from every sample. Library amplification was performed in two PCR steps, and a second sample barcode and Illumina TruSeq adapters were introduced in the second step. Sequencing of libraries was performed on an Illumina NovaSeq with 2 x 150 bp paired-end reads. On the authors' methods: Demultiplexing of reads and collapsing into UMI-guided consensus sequences were performed with migec v1.2.7. With mixcr v2.1.11, UMI consensuses were aligned to TRA and TRB V and J templates and assembled into clonotypes. A clonotype was counted as expanded or contracted only when both edgeR and NoisET called the clonotype significant, with the noise models trained on biological replicates. edgeR calls used a false discovery rate-adjusted p below 0.01 and a log2 fold-change threshold of 1. PCA with hierarchical clustering of max-normalized trajectories of the 1000 most abundant clonotypes was used as exploratory dynamics analysis. Separately sequenced CD4+ and CD8+ repertoires were used to assign a CD4 or CD8 phenotype to each responding clone. TCRdb applied fastp at Q25 and MiXCR to the public reads, then kept only in-frame beta chains. Each record represents a unique CDR3 protein, reported with the most common genes and DNA among its rows. TCRdb's processing, not the study's, gives the V and J calls here. In all, the sample holds about 360,000 distinct CDR3 sequences, and under 15% of those were seen once. 22% of the sample is taken by the ten largest.

Ficoll-Paque density gradient centrifugation was the method used to isolate PBMCs. This record belongs to a study of T-cell memory formation after mild COVID-19 (dated by TCRdb to the early 2020s). Regarding the study in general: Most TCR sequence clusters were specific to one of the two donors. In a couple of donors, T-cell clones that expanded and contracted after mild COVID-19 were tracked by sequencing TCRalpha and TCRbeta repertoires over time. The cohort comprised two young, previously healthy adult volunteers, one female and one male.

Points the paper makes about the study in general: Only two mild cases were covered by the study, and larger cohorts that include severe cases with pre-infection samples were considered necessary. Contracting CD4+ clones were found mainly in CM and EM memory subsets, while CD8+ clones were enriched in EMRA. From day 15 to 85, contracting clones showed balanced CD4/CD8 phenotypes, whereas a second wave of clones that expanded from day 15 to 37 leaned towards CD4+. Some responding clones were detected in pre-infection memory, which suggested that pre-existing cross-reactive memory T cells had joined the SARS-CoV-2 response. SARS-CoV-2 specificity was not confirmed for the second-wave clones peaking on day 37.

Recombination joined TRBV15 with TRBJ2-1, and perhaps TRBD1 as D gene, on 5 matching bases. The sequence was collected from a man aged 18-30 years who had mild COVID-19 (a few samples of this study predate the infection). The sample titles of this study are shuffled in the database, so cell type and time point are left out; the donor was told from shared clones. The sample was PBMCs or a T cell subset sorted from them (not recorded which). The DNA sequence follows: TGTGCCACCAGCAGGACAGCCTCCAATGAGCAGTTCTTC. Translated, it gives CATSRTASNEQFF.